The TCR beta chain under discussion was sequenced for a study of OX40 agonist ivuxolimab in advanced cancers. Study-level background: Ivuxolimab doses were 0.01, 0.1, 0.3, 1.5, 3 or 10 mg/kg every 2 weeks. Study-level points and caveats: Antigens targeted by the expanded peripheral T cells were not determined. The CD4+ and CD8+ T cells in the blood had expanded clonally by week 6 at 0.1 to 3.0 mg/kg.

On this clone itself: Its antigen is not known.

Assay: immunoSEQ multiplex PCR; the TCRdb copy retains only in-frame clones and omits some. The sample shows some 130,000 clones, approximately 92% of them seen only once. The receptor was derived from an adult with an advanced solid tumor such as melanoma, head and neck, liver or kidney cancer. The sequencing here drew on CD4+ or CD8+ T cells sorted from blood, taken in a trial of the OX40 agonist ivuxolimab.

Here the CDR3 DNA reads TGTGCCAGCAGCTTGCTTGGGGGGGCTTCATACAATGAGCAGTTCTTC. It codes for CASSLLGGASYNEQFF. This chain uses TRBV5-6 with TRBJ2-1; a weak D match, TRBD2 (7 bases). This CDR3 has 16 amino acids. CDR1 and CDR2 from the germline V gene are SGHDT and YYEEEE. V was pared by 1 base and J by 4 bases, with 15 bases between.